The 20 T cell receptor beta chains listed next were all sequenced from one sample in a study of human T cells and chemical hapten exposure. Each CDR3 protein is one row after TCRdb ran MiXCR on the RACE reads. The sample contains tens of thousands of distinct CDR3 sequences, 32% of which appear only once. Time point of the sample: patch test 1, 2 weeks after DPC sensitization. Described treatment: therapeutic diphenylcyclopropenone sensitization with weekly scalp DPC. The starting material was whole blood, obtained in connection with sensitization to the hapten diphenylcyclopropenone (DPC). These receptors were collected from a man between 35 and 55 years old with alopecia areata. Some clones in this sample may be carry-over from other donors' samples.

The J gene is TRBJ2-1, the V gene TRBV27, with 9 bases aligning to TRBD2. This CDR3 is built from 16 residues. The germline gives CDR1 MNHEY, CDR2 SMNVEV (reference sequence). V gave up 5 bases and J gave up 3 bases; unmatched junction bases: 8. The CDR3 here is CASSTRTSAFYNEQFF. The CDR3 bases are TGTGCCAGCAGTACCCGGACTAGCGCCTTCTACAATGAGCAGTTCTTC.

The V gene is TRBV2, the J gene TRBJ2-3; D may be TRBD2 (6 bases). Germline values: CDR1 SNHLY, CDR2 FYNNEI. V was cut by 3 bases and J by 4 bases, with 17 bases left in between. The CDR3 is 16 amino acids. The CDR3 loop reads CASSEGLYEGADTQYF. In DNA, the CDR3 is TGTGCCAGCAGTGAGGGACTTTATGAGGGTGCAGATACGCAGTATTTT.

This chain's CDR3 is CASSQERGRSSYNEQFF. The CDR3 DNA reads TGCGCCAGCAGCCAAGAGCGGGGCCGGAGCTCCTACAATGAGCAGTTCTTC. The rearrangement joins TRBV4-3 to TRBJ2-1; D perhaps matches TRBD2 (6 bases). V lost 0 bases, J lost 0 bases, and 12 bases lay in between. Germline assignment: CDR1 LGHNA and CDR2 YSLEER. The CDR3 sequence is 17 residues long.

This clonotype occurred a few times. This chain connects TRBV7-2 to TRBJ2-5; 14 bases fit TRBD2. V lost 5 bases to trimming and J lost 4 bases; unmatched junction nucleotides: 6. Germline assignment: CDR1 SGHTA and CDR2 FQGNSA. CDR3 length: 16 residues. Here the CDR3 DNA reads TGTGCCAGCAGCCGCAACGGACTAGCGGGAGGAGAGACCCAGTACTTC. Protein sequence: CASSRNGLAGGETQYF. The full variable domain, rest sourced from reference TRBV7-2 and TRBJ2-5, is GAGVSQSPSNKVTEKGKDVELRCDPISGHTALYWYRQSLGQGLEFLIYFQGNSAPDKSGLPSDRFSAERTGGSVSTLTIQRTQQEDSAVYLCASSRNGLAGGETQYFGPGTRLLVL.

This clonotype occurred many times. The gene calls are TRBV5-1 and TRBJ2-5; TRBD2 is a possible D gene (6 bases). Trimming took 0 bases from V and 3 from J, leaving 9 bases between them. This CDR3 spans 14 amino acids. The germline V gene encodes CDR1 SGHRS and CDR2 YFSETQ. The CDR3 DNA follows: TGCGCCAGCAGCTTGGCCCGGGAGAAAGAGACCCAGTACTTC. Protein product: CASSLAREKETQYF.

The gene calls are TRBV5-1 and TRBJ1-4; the D gene is possibly TRBD1 (6 bases). CDR1 and CDR2 from the germline V gene are SGHRS and YFSETQ. V was trimmed by 0 bases and J by 6 bases, leaving 12 bases between them. There are 15 residues in the CDR3. CDR3: CASSLEDSTYEKLFF. Here the CDR3 DNA reads TGCGCCAGCAGCTTGGAGGACAGCACATATGAAAAACTGTTTTTT.

This clonotype was seen only a few times. The gene calls are TRBV5-1 and TRBJ2-7; TRBD2 matches at 10 bases. Germline V gives CDR1 SGHRS, CDR2 YFSETQ. The CDR3 runs to 14 residues. The junction had 4 bases not matched to a gene; V was cut back by 2 bases and J by 5 bases. The CDR3 is CASSFSGTSDEQYF. The CDR3 nucleotides read TGCGCCAGCAGCTTCTCGGGGACTAGCGACGAGCAGTACTTC.

This clonotype was recorded a few times. The genes are TRBV20-1 and TRBJ1-1; 9 bases are a match to TRBD1. V shed 6 bases and J 5 bases; nucleotides not matched to a gene: 7. Germline V gives CDR1 DFQATT, CDR2 SNEGSKA (reference sequence). The CDR3 contains 13 residues. For the CDR3, the DNA is TGCAGTGCGCGGGGACAGGGTTGGACTGAAGCTTTCTTT. It translates to CSARGQGWTEAFF.

This rearrangement joins TRBV12-3 or TRBV12-4 to TRBJ2-6; 9 bases line up with TRBD1. V gave up 6 bases and J gave up 3 bases; unmatched junction bases: 6. The CDR3 loop spans 16 amino acids. The CDR3 protein is CASRNTGGGGANVLTF. The CDR3 nucleotides are TGTGCCAGCAGAAACACAGGGGGCGGTGGGGCCAACGTCCTGACTTTC.

This clonotype was detected a few times. Here the CDR3 reads CASSQAFPGTSSGNTIYF. The DNA for the CDR3 is TGTGCCAGCAGCCAAGCATTCCCAGGGACCAGCTCTGGAAACACCATATATTTT. The chain has TRBV3-1 and TRBJ1-3; the D gene is possibly TRBD1 (5 bases). This CDR3 contains 18 residues. The ends were cut back, 1 base at V and 0 bases at J, with 16 bases in the middle. Germline loops: CDR1 LGHDT, CDR2 YNNKEL (reference sequence).

This chain connects TRBV9 to TRBJ2-4; D call uncertain. CDR3 size: 16 residues. The germline gives CDR1 SGDLS, CDR2 YYNGEE. Trimming stripped 8 bases from V and 2 bases from J, with 20 bases between. This chain's CDR3 is CARQSTIGRTKNIQYF. The DNA for the CDR3 is TGTGCCAGACAGTCAACGATCGGTAGAACCAAAAACATTCAGTACTTC.

The chain combines TRBV7-2 with TRBJ1-1, with D perhaps TRBD1 (6 bases). This CDR3 has 14 amino acids. V lost 1 base and J lost 8, with 14 bases in between. From germline, CDR1 is SGHTA and CDR2 FQGNSA. CDR3 protein: CASSLEGVDSEAFF. In nucleotides, the CDR3 is TGTGCCAGCAGCTTAGAAGGGGTGGACAGCGAAGCTTTCTTT.

This clonotype was detected only a few times. V and J are TRBV28 and TRBJ2-7; the D is unclear. CDR3 length: 14 residues. V lost 4 bases, J lost 1 base, and 11 bases lay in between. Germline V gives CDR1 MDHEN, CDR2 SYDVKM. The CDR3 reads CASSSPTESYEQYF. The CDR3 nucleotides are TGTGCCAGCAGTTCTCCAACGGAATCCTACGAGCAGTACTTC.

This chain uses TRBV9 with TRBJ2-5; 7 bases line up with TRBD2. Germline CDR1 and CDR2: SGDLS and YYNGEE. V lost 3 bases to trimming and J lost 2 bases; unmatched junction nucleotides: 7. The CDR3 length is 15 residues. In DNA form, the CDR3 reads TGTGCCAGCAGCGAAAGCGGGGCGCTTCAAGAGACCCAGTACTTC. This sequence encodes CASSESGALQETQYF.

The V gene is TRBV27, the J gene TRBJ2-2; D uncertain. The CDR3 length is 13 residues. CDR1 MNHEY and CDR2 SMNVEV come from the germline V gene (reference sequence). V lost 2 bases to trimming and J lost 3 bases, with 4 bases between them. The DNA of the CDR3 is TGTGCCAGCAGTTTAGGGGACACCGGGGAGCTGTTTTTT. Its translation: CASSLGDTGELFF.

The rearrangement joins TRBV20-1 to TRBJ1-2, with TRBD1 matching over 10 bases. Trimming at V came to 7 bases and at J to 5 bases, leaving 4 bases not matched to a gene. The CDR3 totals 12 residues. Germline CDR1 reads DFQATT; CDR2 reads SNEGSKA (reference sequence). The CDR3 protein is CSVPGQGYGYTF. In DNA form, the CDR3 reads TGCAGTGTTCCGGGACAGGGGTATGGCTACACCTTC.

The chain employs TRBV12-3 or TRBV12-4 and TRBJ1-1, with a tentative D call TRBD1 (5 bases). This CDR3 region has 13 residues. Trimming stripped 3 bases from V and 6 bases from J, with 11 bases between. The CDR3 loop is CASSFSGVAEAFF. CDR3 sequence (DNA): TGTGCCAGCAGTTTTTCGGGGGTCGCTGAAGCTTTCTTT.

This clonotype was observed a handful of times. The chain combines TRBV4-1 with TRBJ1-2; no clear D. CDR1 MGHRA and CDR2 YSYEKL come from the germline V gene. Between the trimmed V and J ends, which lost 1 base and 4 bases, there was a span of 10 bases. This CDR3 is built from 14 residues. The chain's CDR3 is CASSQGWLSYGYTF. Here the CDR3 DNA reads TGCGCCAGCAGCCAAGGTTGGTTATCCTATGGCTACACCTTC.

This chain uses TRBV25-1 with TRBJ2-2, with D perhaps TRBD2 (6 bases). CDR3 length: 15 amino acids. Germline V gene sequence: CDR1 MGHDK, CDR2 SYGVNS. V gave up 8 bases and J gave up 4 bases, with 17 bases separating them. CDR3: CASSPPGGGTGELFF. The CDR3 coding sequence is TGTGCCAGCTCCCCTCCCGGGGGTGGCACCGGGGAGCTGTTTTTT.

This clonotype showed up just a few times. V gene TRBV12-3 or TRBV12-4 combines with J gene TRBJ1-2, with 9 bases fitting TRBD1. Trimming removed 6 bases from V and 3 bases from J; junction bases left unmatched: 8. The CDR3 covers 15 residues. The CDR3 loop reads CASSRDRGVDYGYTF. The CDR3 DNA reads TGTGCCAGCAGCCGCGACAGGGGGGTCGACTATGGCTACACCTTC.